Below, 30 T cell receptor beta chains from the same sample are listed, as sequenced in a study of cytomegalovirus exposure and HLA in healthy donors. Both 60 Vbeta primers and 13 Jbeta primers went into the PCR. Clones were sequenced by immunoSEQ multiplex PCR, and TCRdb holds only the in-frame ones, with some missing. The repertoire includes approximately 150,000 clones, 82% of them detected once, and approximately 12% sits in the top ten. Sequenced input: PBMCs. Every receptor here comes from a man aged 45-60 years in good health and CMV-seropositive.

The chain carries TRBV20-1 and TRBJ2-1; 9 bases map to TRBD1. The V gene's germline CDR1 is DFQATT and CDR2 SNEGSKA (reference sequence). The V and J ends lost 5 bases and 8 bases, in that order; junction bases with no gene match: 1. The CDR3 runs 11 residues. In nucleotides, the CDR3 is TGCAGTGCTGGGACAGGGTATGAGCAGTTCTTC. It is translated as CSAGTGYEQFF.

The chain uses TRBV7-3 and TRBJ1-1; D call uncertain. The germline V and J ends were trimmed by 5 bases and 0 bases, with 7 bases remaining between them. Germline V CDR1 and CDR2: SGHTA, FQGTGA. The CDR3 sequence is 13 residues long. The CDR3: CASSPGLNTEAFF. The CDR3 nucleotides are TGTGCCAGCAGCCCAGGATTGAACACTGAAGCTTTCTTT.

The V call is TRBV5-1, the J call TRBJ2-2, with D perhaps TRBD2 (6 bases). The germline V and J ends were trimmed by 0 bases and 4 bases, with 10 bases remaining between them. Germline CDR1 SGHRS, CDR2 YFSETQ. This CDR3 has 15 residues. The CDR3 DNA reads as TGCGCCAGCAGCTTGGCCCAGGGACTCACCGGGGAGCTGTTTTTT. Translated: CASSLAQGLTGELFF.

The chain joins TRBV28 to TRBJ1-1; the D gene is possibly TRBD1 (6 bases). The CDR3 covers 14 residues. Germline V lookup: CDR1 MDHEN, CDR2 SYDVKM. V was shortened by 4 bases and J by 1 base, with 10 bases between the two germline ends. CDR3 in amino acids: CASSYRETNTEAFF. The CDR3 DNA reads TGTGCCAGCAGTTACAGGGAAACGAACACTGAAGCTTTCTTT.

The chain recombines TRBV4-1 with TRBJ1-2, with 7 nucleotides matching TRBD1. CDR1 is MGHRA and CDR2 is YSYEKL in the germline V gene. The CDR3 consists of 14 residues. Trimming removed 0 bases from V and 8 bases from J; junction bases left unmatched: 6. In DNA, the CDR3 is TGCGCCAGCAGCCAAGACGAGCAGGGGGGAGGCTACACCTTC. It codes for CASSQDEQGGGYTF.

V is TRBV28 and J is TRBJ1-4; 8 bases align to TRBD1. The CDR3 is made up of 16 amino acids. Losses at the gene ends were 2 bases for V and 8 bases for J; bases not matched to a gene: 10. Per germline, CDR1 MDHEN and CDR2 SYDVKM. The CDR3 sequence is CASSLALTGEREKLFF. The CDR3 nucleotides are TGTGCCAGCAGTTTAGCCCTGACAGGGGAGAGGGAAAAACTGTTTTTT.

V gene TRBV4-3 combines with J gene TRBJ2-7, with D unclear. The germline V gene encodes CDR1 LGHNA and CDR2 YSLEER. The CDR3 runs 15 residues. Trimming removed 0 bases from V and 2 bases from J, with 11 bases in between. The CDR3 is CASSQDRSSAYEQYF. CDR3 in DNA: TGCGCCAGCAGCCAAGATAGAAGCTCCGCCTACGAGCAGTACTTC.

The rearrangement links TRBV28 to TRBJ1-1; 7 bases align to TRBD1. This CDR3 spans 16 amino acids. V lost 5 bases to trimming and J lost 0 bases; unmatched junction nucleotides: 9. Germline assignment: CDR1 MDHEN and CDR2 SYDVKM. DNA for the CDR3: TGTGCCAGCAGTCATCGGGACAGCTACATGAACACTGAAGCTTTCTTT. As protein: CASSHRDSYMNTEAFF.

The rearrangement uses TRBV28 and TRBJ1-2; D call uncertain. CDR3 length equals 13 residues. The ends were cut back, 3 bases at V and 7 bases at J, with 12 bases in the middle. In germline, CDR1 is MDHEN, CDR2 SYDVKM. CDR3 amino acids: CASSFSNEGGYTF. CDR3 nucleotides: TGTGCCAGCAGTTTTTCAAACGAGGGTGGCTACACCTTC.

V gene TRBV7-2 combines with J gene TRBJ2-2; weak D call: TRBD2 (5 bases). Germline V CDR1 and CDR2: SGHTA, FQGNSA. This CDR3 region has 17 residues. Trimming left V 5 bases short and J 0 bases short, with 16 bases between. For the CDR3, the DNA is TGTGCCAGCAGCCCTAGACGCGGGTTCGCGAACACCGGGGAGCTGTTTTTT. This translates into CASSPRRGFANTGELFF.

V usage is TRBV5-1 and J usage is TRBJ1-2, with 8 bases identical to TRBD1. Germline V gene sequence: CDR1 SGHRS, CDR2 YFSETQ. V dropped 4 bases and J dropped 7; count of bases not matched to a gene: 9. This CDR3 is 14 amino acids long. The CDR3: CASSPTGTGVGYTF. For the CDR3, the DNA is TGCGCCAGCAGCCCGACCGGGACAGGAGTTGGCTACACCTTC.

The chain employs TRBV6-5 and TRBJ2-7; D gene uncertain. The ends were cut back, 6 bases at V and 2 bases at J, with 17 bases in the middle. CDR1 and CDR2 from the germline V gene are MNHEY and SVGAGI. The CDR3 is 15 residues long. CDR3 loop: CASSTQRQATYEQYF. The CDR3 DNA reads as TGTGCCAGCAGCACTCAACGGCAGGCCACCTACGAGCAGTACTTC.

This chain uses TRBV6-4 with TRBJ2-4; no definite D call. V was shortened by 2 bases and J by 0 bases, with 11 bases between the two germline ends. Germline assignment: CDR1 MRHNA and CDR2 SNTAGT. CDR3 size: 16 residues. As DNA, the CDR3 is TGTGCCAGCAGTGACCCCCCGACATTAGCCAAAAACATTCAGTACTTC. It yields the protein CASSDPPTLAKNIQYF.

The gene calls are TRBV11-2 and TRBJ1-3; D gene unclear. CDR3 length equals 17 residues. V was pared by 1 base and J by 0 bases, with 13 bases between. Germline V gives CDR1 SGHAT, CDR2 FQNNGV. CDR3 protein: CASSLVPHIPSGNTIYF. Here the CDR3 DNA reads TGTGCCAGCAGCTTAGTCCCACATATACCCTCTGGAAACACCATATATTTT.

This CDR3 reads CASTSGTNSYEQYF. CDR3 coding DNA: TGTGCCAGCACTTCCGGGACAAACTCCTACGAGCAGTACTTC. The V call is TRBV19, the J call TRBJ2-7; D perhaps matches TRBD1 (6 bases). Trimming took off 9 bases at V and 0 bases at J, with 15 bases between the two ends. This CDR3 comprises 14 residues. Germline values: CDR1 LNHDA, CDR2 SQIVND (reference sequence).

This clone was counted a few times. The chain carries TRBV7-9 and TRBJ1-1; 7 bases agree with TRBD1. This CDR3 is 14 amino acids long. Per the germline V gene, CDR1 is SEHNR and CDR2 is FQNEAQ (reference sequence). Trimming removed 2 bases from V and 5 bases from J; junction bases left unmatched: 5. CDR3 nucleotide sequence: TGTGCCAGCAGCTTAACAGGGGAGTGGACTGAAGCTTTCTTT. It translates to CASSLTGEWTEAFF.

The chain combines TRBV6-6 with TRBJ2-7; 11 bases match TRBD1. The germline V gene encodes CDR1 MNHNY and CDR2 SVGAGI (reference sequence). The CDR3 runs 15 residues. The V and J ends lost 6 bases and 7 bases, in that order; junction bases with no gene match: 11. CDR3 residues: CASRRPDRGQGEQYF. The CDR3 DNA reads as TGTGCCAGCAGACGACCGGACAGGGGGCAGGGAGAGCAGTACTTC.

About this clone: The same CDR3 can be traced to other DNA sequences in this sample. This rearrangement joins TRBV19 to TRBJ2-7; 7 positions agree with TRBD1. Germline CDR1 reads LNHDA; CDR2 reads SQIVND (reference sequence). The CDR3 contains 13 residues. V lost 8 bases and J lost 2; bases outside the gene matches: 6. The CDR3 DNA sequence: TGTGCCAGTTCCCGACAGGGTCCCTACGAGCAGTACTTC. Translated: CASSRQGPYEQYF. Based on the CDR3 plus reference TRBV19 and TRBJ2-7, the full variable domain is DGGITQSPKYLFRKEGQNVTLSCEQNLNHDAMYWYRQDPGQGLRLIYYSQIVNDFQKGDIAEGYSVSREKKESFPLTVTSAQKNPTAFYLCASSRQGPYEQYFGPGTRLTVT.

The J gene is TRBJ1-1, the V gene TRBV29-1; D ambiguous. With 1 base removed from V and 4 bases from J, the gap between germline ends came to 7 bases. Germline CDR1 and CDR2: SQVTM and ANQGSEA. This CDR3 is built from 12 residues. The CDR3 sequence: CSVEAGSTEAFF. The CDR3 DNA sequence: TGCAGCGTTGAAGCGGGATCCACTGAAGCTTTCTTT.

J is TRBJ2-7 and V is TRBV4-1; 9 nucleotides line up with TRBD2. V lost 1 base to trimming and J lost 6 bases; unmatched junction nucleotides: 10. CDR1 and CDR2 (germline): MGHRA, YSYEKL. The CDR3 totals 16 residues. CDR3 sequence: CASSQGLGAGGSEQYF. The CDR3 nucleotides are TGCGCCAGCAGCCAAGGACTCGGGGCGGGAGGGTCCGAGCAGTACTTC.

In this sample, this clone turned up a few times. This chain connects TRBV5-4 to TRBJ1-2, with 7 bases matching TRBD1. This CDR3 is built from 14 residues. The germline gives CDR1 SGHNT, CDR2 YYREEE (reference sequence). The V and J ends lost 2 bases and 6 bases, in that order; junction bases with no gene match: 7. The CDR3 region is CASSFSQGRNGYTF. CDR3 nucleotide sequence: TGTGCCAGCAGCTTCTCACAGGGGAGGAATGGCTACACCTTC.

This chain joins TRBV5-6 and TRBJ2-5, with 7 bases identical to TRBD1. The germline V gene encodes CDR1 SGHDT and CDR2 YYEEEE. The CDR3 length is 16 residues. The V segment lost 0 bases and the J segment 2 bases; nucleotides outside the gene matches: 7. For the CDR3, the DNA is TGTGCCAGCAGCTTGGGCGCCGGGACAGTTCAAGAGACCCAGTACTTC. It yields the protein CASSLGAGTVQETQYF.

The rearrangement joins TRBV7-3 to TRBJ1-6, with D maybe TRBD1 (6 bases). The CDR3 is made up of 13 amino acids. CDR1 is SGHTA and CDR2 is FQGTGA in the germline V gene. With 2 bases removed from V and 10 bases from J, the gap between germline ends came to 9 bases. The DNA for the CDR3 is TGTGCCAGCAGCTTACAGGGGTACTCACCCCTCCACTTT. Amino acids: CASSLQGYSPLHF.

The chain joins TRBV29-1 to TRBJ1-1; 9 nucleotides line up with TRBD1. Looked up from germline, CDR1 is SQVTM and CDR2 is ANQGSEA. The J segment lost 0 bases and the V segment lost 5 bases, leaving 1 base of the junction unmatched. This CDR3 comprises 13 residues. The CDR3 region has the DNA TGCAGCGTTACAGGGGGCGTGAACACTGAAGCTTTCTTT. Protein product: CSVTGGVNTEAFF.

The V and J genes are TRBV6-6 and TRBJ1-5; D is uncertain. Deletions cut 6 bases from V and 3 bases from J, with 12 bases between. This CDR3 is built from 14 residues. Germline lookup yields CDR1 MNHNY and CDR2 SVGAGI (reference sequence). The CDR3, as DNA: TGTGCCAGCAGCACGGGGAGACTCAATCAGCCCCAGCATTTT. This encodes CASSTGRLNQPQHF.

The genes are TRBV5-8 and TRBJ2-7; D is undetermined. The CDR3 is 13 residues long. Germline CDR1 SGHTS, CDR2 YDEGEE. V lost 0 bases and J lost 2, with 6 bases in between. The CDR3 coding sequence is TGTGCCAGCAGCTTGGCGGTCGCCTACGAGCAGTACTTC. Translation: CASSLAVAYEQYF.

The chain uses TRBV2 and TRBJ2-5, with 7 bases aligning to TRBD2. Germline V lookup: CDR1 SNHLY, CDR2 FYNNEI. The CDR3 loop spans 14 amino acids. Trimming took 4 bases from V and 2 from J; bases not matched to a gene: 4. The CDR3 spells CASSGPGGQETQYF. The CDR3 region has the DNA TGTGCCAGCAGTGGGCCGGGGGGACAAGAGACCCAGTACTTC.

This clone was seen more than once but under ten times. In DNA, the CDR3 is TGTGCCAGCAGCCCAGGGACTCTTGCCCTGTTTTTT. Protein sequence: CASSPGTLALFF. This chain connects TRBV6-1 to TRBJ1-4; possible D gene TRBD1, 5 bases. V was pared by 6 bases and J by 14 bases, with 16 bases between. The CDR3 runs to 12 residues. From germline, CDR1 is MNHNS and CDR2 SASEGT.

The CDR3 DNA follows: TGTGCCGTGAGACAGAATAATGAAAAACTGTTTTTT. Amino acid sequence: CAVRQNNEKLFF. V and J are TRBV10-3 and TRBJ1-4, with D possibly TRBD1 on 5 matching bases. CDR3 length equals 12 residues. Germline V CDR1 and CDR2: ENHRY, SYGVKD. The V and J ends lost 11 bases and 4 bases respectively, with 11 bases between them.

This rearrangement joins TRBV5-5 to TRBJ1-2, with a tentative D call TRBD1 (5 bases). V lost 1 base and J 4 bases, leaving 11 bases between the germline ends. The CDR3 runs 14 residues. Germline-derived CDR1 and CDR2 are SGHKS and YYEKEE (reference sequence). This CDR3 is CASSLRFRAYGYTF. The CDR3, as DNA: TGTGCCAGCAGCTTGAGGTTCAGGGCCTATGGCTACACCTTC.